Below, 29 T cell receptor beta chains from the same sample are listed, as sequenced in a study of T cell changes during pregnancy in multiple sclerosis. Profiled with immunoSEQ multiplex PCR; TCRdb holds only in-frame clones, not every one. This table has tens of thousands of clones, 90% to 95% appearing once. The sample in question was peripheral blood, obtained in the first trimester of pregnancy. The receptors shown here come from a female donor with multiple sclerosis, enrolled in a pregnancy study.

The V gene is TRBV19, the J gene TRBJ2-1; 8 nucleotides line up with TRBD2. The V gene's germline CDR1 is LNHDA and CDR2 SQIVND (reference sequence). The CDR3 extends over 16 amino acids. J lost 0 bases, V lost 8 bases, and 9 bases had no gene match. In DNA, the CDR3 is TGTGCCAGTCGGGAGGGAAGCGTAAGCTCCTACAATGAGCAGTTCTTC. Encoded protein: CASREGSVSSYNEQFF.

This rearrangement joins TRBV7-3 to TRBJ2-3; maybe TRBD1 (5 bases). The germline V gene has CDR1 SGHTA and CDR2 FQGTGA. V shed 3 bases and J shed 5 bases, with 9 bases lying between them. The length of the CDR3 is 13 residues. This CDR3 is CASSFSGKDTQYF. The CDR3 DNA sequence: TGTGCCAGCAGCTTCTCAGGGAAAGATACGCAGTATTTT.

This clone showed up just once. The J gene is TRBJ2-7, the V gene TRBV10-3; 9 nucleotides line up with TRBD1. The germline V gene has CDR1 ENHRY and CDR2 SYGVKD. There are 15 residues in the CDR3. J was trimmed by 0 bases and V by 8 bases; bases with no gene match: 8. The chain's CDR3 is CAIDPGQGNSYEQYF. Written as DNA, the CDR3 is TGTGCCATCGACCCAGGACAGGGGAACTCCTACGAGCAGTACTTC.

The chain uses TRBV15 and TRBJ1-1; maybe TRBD1 (5 bases). From germline, CDR1 is LNHNV and CDR2 YYDKDF (reference sequence). This CDR3 spans 14 amino acids. V was pared by 5 bases and J by 1 base, with 11 bases between. DNA for the CDR3: TGTGCCACCAGCTTCTCGACAGCGAACACTGAAGCTTTCTTT. This sequence encodes CATSFSTANTEAFF.

This sequence joins TRBV7-8 and TRBJ1-3; TRBD1 matches 9 bases. This CDR3 is 16 amino acids long. Per the germline V gene, CDR1 is SGHVS and CDR2 is FQNEAQ. The ends lost 5 bases at V and 4 bases at J; junction bases unmatched: 9. This chain's CDR3 is CASSHWDRVSGNTIYF. The CDR3 coding sequence is TGTGCCAGCAGCCATTGGGACAGGGTGTCAGGAAACACCATATATTTT.

This clone came up once. V usage is TRBV18 and J usage is TRBJ2-5, with a possible D match to TRBD1 (5 bases). Per germline, CDR1 KGHSH and CDR2 LQKENI. Trimming removed 4 bases from V and 4 bases from J, with 10 bases in between. The CDR3 sequence is 13 residues long. CDR3 region: CASSRGAGETQYF. CDR3 DNA: TGTGCCAGCTCACGGGGCGCAGGAGAGACCCAGTACTTC.

This clone has only one observation. J is TRBJ2-6 and V is TRBV11-1, with TRBD1 as a possible D gene (5 bases). The CDR3 totals 16 residues. Germline CDR1 is SGHAT and CDR2 is FQDESV (reference sequence). Deletions cut 5 bases from V and 0 bases from J, with 11 bases between. This chain's CDR3 is CASSRGLSSGANVLTF. CDR3 bases: TGTGCCAGCAGCAGGGGATTGAGCTCTGGGGCCAACGTCCTGACTTTC.

V gene TRBV5-1 combines with J gene TRBJ1-1, with a possible D match to TRBD1 (5 bases). V lost 5 bases and J 3 bases, leaving 14 bases between the germline ends. CDR3 length equals 14 residues. Germline values: CDR1 SGHRS, CDR2 YFSETQ. The DNA for the CDR3 is TGCGCCAGCAGGAATAACCCGGGGGACACTGAAGCTTTCTTT. Protein: CASRNNPGDTEAFF.

The chain combines TRBV27 with TRBJ2-1; D is unresolved. The length of the CDR3 is 15 residues. CDR1 is MNHEY and CDR2 is SMNVEV in the germline V gene (reference sequence). V lost 2 bases, J lost 0 bases, and 8 bases lay in between. The CDR3 nucleotides are TGTGCCAGCAGTTTAGGTGGTAGCTCCTACAATGAGCAGTTCTTC. Amino acid sequence: CASSLGGSSYNEQFF.

The V call is TRBV28, the J call TRBJ2-7, with 9 bases fitting TRBD1. The CDR3 contains 15 residues. Trimming took 3 bases from V and 1 from J; bases not matched to a gene: 4. Per germline, CDR1 MDHEN and CDR2 SYDVKM. The CDR3 DNA reads TGTGCCAGCAGTTTGGCCGGGACAGGGTCCTACGAGCAGTACTTC. Translating it yields CASSLAGTGSYEQYF. Complete variable domain (other parts from reference TRBV28 and TRBJ2-7): DVKVTQSSRYLVKRTGEKVFLECVQDMDHENMFWYRQDPGLGLRLIYFSYDVKMKEKGDIPEGYSVSREKKERFSLILESASTNQTSMYLCASSLAGTGSYEQYFGPGTRLTVT.

This clone was seen just once. J is TRBJ2-7 and V is TRBV5-1; 9 bases are a match to TRBD1. Per germline, CDR1 SGHRS and CDR2 YFSETQ. CDR3 size: 14 residues. J lost 3 bases, V lost 2 bases, and 3 bases had no gene match. CDR3 DNA sequence: TGCGCCAGCAGCTTAAGACAGGGGGGCTACGAGCAGTACTTC. This encodes CASSLRQGGYEQYF.

The chain recombines TRBV2 with TRBJ2-7; D is uncertain. Germline CDR1 reads SNHLY; CDR2 reads FYNNEI. Between the trimmed V and J ends, which lost 6 bases and 2 bases, there was a span of 11 bases. This CDR3 region has 13 residues. CDR3: CASRGGAPYEQYF. Written as DNA, the CDR3 is TGTGCCAGCAGAGGTGGAGCACCCTACGAGCAGTACTTC.

The chain is built from TRBV4-2 and TRBJ1-2, with 10 bases that match TRBD1. CDR1 LGHNA and CDR2 YNFKEQ come from the germline V gene. This CDR3 spans 19 amino acids. The J segment lost 3 bases and the V segment lost 6 bases, leaving 19 bases of the junction unmatched. The CDR3 DNA reads as TGTGCCAGCAGGTTAACTCAGACAGGGGGCGGTTTGGGCGACTATGGCTACACCTTC. This codes for CASRLTQTGGGLGDYGYTF.

V and J are TRBV7-8 and TRBJ2-7; D gene ambiguous. Germline CDR1 and CDR2: SGHVS and FQNEAQ. The V gene lost 3 bases and the J gene lost 5 bases, with 8 bases spanning the gap. The CDR3 covers 12 residues. CDR3 residues: CASSFLKNEQYF. CDR3 nucleotides: TGTGCCAGCAGCTTCCTAAAGAACGAGCAGTACTTC.

This chain connects TRBV5-1 to TRBJ2-1; 7 positions match TRBD1. The ends lost 4 bases at V and 2 bases at J; junction bases unmatched: 6. Per germline, CDR1 SGHRS and CDR2 YFSETQ. CDR3 length equals 15 residues. The CDR3 DNA sequence: TGCGCCAGCAGCGACCGGGACAGAACCTACAATGAGCAGTTCTTC. This gives the protein CASSDRDRTYNEQFF.

The chain carries TRBV19 and TRBJ2-7; a weak D match, TRBD2 (7 bases). Germline V lookup: CDR1 LNHDA, CDR2 SQIVND (reference sequence). The V end was cut by 3 bases, the J end by 5 bases, with 14 bases between. The CDR3 consists of 14 residues. The CDR3 sequence: CASSMGGLTHEQYF. In DNA form, the CDR3 reads TGTGCCAGTAGTATGGGGGGGCTTACCCACGAGCAGTACTTC.

The J gene is TRBJ2-1, the V gene TRBV11-2; 8 bases align to TRBD2. Trimming removed 4 bases from V and 0 bases from J; junction bases left unmatched: 14. Germline CDR1 SGHAT, CDR2 FQNNGV. The CDR3 has 19 amino acids. The chain's CDR3 is CASSSLRREDFISYNEQFF. CDR3 in DNA: TGTGCCAGCAGCTCCCTGCGGCGGGAGGATTTCATCTCCTACAATGAGCAGTTCTTC.

This rearrangement joins TRBV7-2 to TRBJ2-7; TRBD2 matches at 11 bases. J was trimmed by 0 bases and V by 4 bases; bases with no gene match: 5. Germline CDR1 and CDR2: SGHTA and FQGNSA. CDR3 size: 16 residues. CDR3 protein: CASSSLAGGSSYEQYF. CDR3 DNA: TGTGCCAGCAGCTCCTTAGCGGGGGGGAGCTCCTACGAGCAGTACTTC. The complete variable domain, with remaining parts taken from reference TRBV7-2 and TRBJ2-7, reads GAGVSQSPSNKVTEKGKDVELRCDPISGHTALYWYRQSLGQGLEFLIYFQGNSAPDKSGLPSDRFSAERTGGSVSTLTIQRTQQEDSAVYLCASSSLAGGSSYEQYFGPGTRLTVT.

V gene TRBV6-5 combines with J gene TRBJ1-1; D is perhaps TRBD1 (5 bases). The V end was cut by 8 bases, the J end by 5 bases, with 15 bases between. CDR1 is MNHEY and CDR2 is SVGAGI in the germline V gene. CDR3 size: 13 residues. This CDR3 is CASGWGLGTEAFF. The DNA for the CDR3 is TGTGCCAGCGGCTGGGGACTGGGGACTGAAGCTTTCTTT.

The genes are TRBV5-1 and TRBJ1-5; a possible D gene is TRBD1 (5 bases). V was shortened by 4 bases and J by 7 bases, with 15 bases between the two germline ends. The germline gives CDR1 SGHRS, CDR2 YFSETQ. The CDR3 runs 14 residues. CDR3 coding DNA: TGCGCCAGCAGCCCTGTGGGGGGTGAACAGCCCCAGCATTTT. It encodes CASSPVGGEQPQHF.

For the CDR3, the DNA is TGTGCCAGCAGTTACCGGGACAGGGGAAAGTACGAGCAGTACTTC. This codes for CASSYRDRGKYEQYF. The chain joins TRBV6-5 to TRBJ2-7; 10 bases are a match to TRBD1. The CDR3 is 15 amino acids. After removal of 2 bases from V and 4 bases from J, the junction contained 5 bases not matched to a gene. Germline values: CDR1 MNHEY, CDR2 SVGAGI.

DNA for the CDR3: TGTGCCAGCTCACCGTTAGCTTTGGGACAGGGAAAATATGAGCAGTTCTTC. Translating gives CASSPLALGQGKYEQFF. The rearrangement joins TRBV18 to TRBJ2-1, with 9 bases that match TRBD1. The CDR3 sequence is 17 residues long. J was trimmed by 8 bases and V by 3 bases; bases with no gene match: 14. The germline CDR1 and CDR2 sequences are KGHSH and LQKENI.

V is TRBV5-1 and J is TRBJ1-2; TRBD1 agrees at 8 bases. The CDR3 has 15 amino acids. In germline, CDR1 is SGHRS, CDR2 YFSETQ. Trimming cost V 2 bases and J 4 bases; bases outside gene matches: 7. The CDR3 DNA sequence: TGCGCCAGCAGCTTATCGACAGGGGATACCTATGGCTACACCTTC. Protein: CASSLSTGDTYGYTF.

V gene TRBV27 combines with J gene TRBJ2-7; 8 nucleotides align to TRBD1. V shed 3 bases, J shed 3 bases, and the junction held 4 bases outside the gene matches. The CDR3 covers 14 residues. Germline CDR1 is MNHEY and CDR2 is SMNVEV (reference sequence). The CDR3 is CASSLDRVGYEQYF. The CDR3 DNA is TGTGCCAGCAGTTTGGACAGGGTAGGCTACGAGCAGTACTTC.

The chain has TRBV5-1 and TRBJ2-7, with 10 nucleotides matching TRBD2. The CDR3 runs to 14 residues. The V and J ends lost 6 bases and 0 bases, in that order; junction bases with no gene match: 3. Per the germline V gene, CDR1 is SGHRS and CDR2 is YFSETQ. CDR3 in amino acids: CASTTSGDSYEQYF. CDR3 DNA: TGCGCCAGCACTACTAGCGGGGACTCCTACGAGCAGTACTTC.

This clone showed up just once. The genes are TRBV27 and TRBJ2-1; D is perhaps TRBD1 (6 bases). The germline V gene encodes CDR1 MNHEY and CDR2 SMNVEV (reference sequence). There are 15 residues in the CDR3. Trimming stripped 1 base from V and 3 bases from J, with 10 bases between. CDR3 residues: CASSLYWTDYNEQFF. CDR3 DNA sequence: TGTGCCAGCAGTTTATATTGGACAGACTACAATGAGCAGTTCTTC.

V usage is TRBV4-2 and J usage is TRBJ2-2; 10 bases match TRBD1. V lost 4 bases and J lost 5; bases outside the gene matches: 1. The V gene's germline CDR1 is LGHNA and CDR2 YNFKEQ. The CDR3 runs to 14 residues. CDR3: CASSPGQGTGELFF. The CDR3 DNA sequence: TGTGCCAGCAGCCCGGGACAGGGGACCGGGGAGCTGTTTTTT.

This clone occurred a few times. This chain uses TRBV9 with TRBJ2-3; 8 nucleotides match TRBD2. V lost 2 bases and J lost 4; bases outside the gene matches: 6. The CDR3 contains 15 residues. The germline CDR1 and CDR2 sequences are SGDLS and YYNGEE. The CDR3 DNA sequence: TGTGCCAGCAGCGTCCTTAGCGGGGATGCAGATACGCAGTATTTT. Protein product: CASSVLSGDADTQYF.

The rearrangement links TRBV7-2 to TRBJ2-7; 9 bases map to TRBD1. The V gene's germline CDR1 is SGHTA and CDR2 FQGNSA. The CDR3 is 12 amino acids. CDR3 DNA: TGTGCGGTGGGGACAGGGTTAGTTGAGCAGTACTTC. This sequence encodes CAVGTGLVEQYF.